One sample yielded the 19 T cell receptor beta chains listed below, sequenced in a study of blood T cell repertoires in COVID-19. Clones were read by immunoSEQ multiplex PCR, and TCRdb kept only the in-frame ones, dropping some. In the table there are about 80,000 clones, 60% to 80% of which are singletons. Sequenced sample: peripheral blood. The source of these receptors is a man aged 65 to 85 with active or convalescent COVID-19.

V usage is TRBV12-5 and J usage is TRBJ2-2; D is unclear. This CDR3 is built from 16 residues. Germline V CDR1 and CDR2: LGHNT, FRNRAP. The V gene lost 1 base and the J gene lost 1 base, with 10 bases spanning the gap. CDR3 in amino acids: CASGLGRLQNTGELFF. The CDR3 nucleotides read TGTGCTAGTGGTTTGGGCCGATTACAGAACACCGGGGAGCTGTTTTTT. Looking up the rest from reference TRBV12-5 and TRBJ2-2 gives the full variable domain: DARVTQTPRHKVTEMGQEVTMRCQPILGHNTVFWYRQTMMQGLELLAYFRNRAPLDDSGMPKDRFSAEMPDATLATLKIQPSEPRDSAVYFCASGLGRLQNTGELFFGEGSRLTVL.

This chain links TRBV5-1 with TRBJ1-5, with TRBD1 as a possible D gene (6 bases). This CDR3 spans 15 amino acids. V was cut by 1 base and J by 3 bases, with 11 bases left in between. From germline, CDR1 is SGHRS and CDR2 YFSETQ. The CDR3 coding sequence is TGCGCCAGCAGCTTGCTTTGGGGGCCCAATCAGCCCCAGCATTTT. This gives the protein CASSLLWGPNQPQHF.

Written as DNA, the CDR3 is TGTGCCAGCAGCGACAGGACGAATCAGCCCCAGCATTTT. This sequence encodes CASSDRTNQPQHF. The V gene is TRBV12-3 or TRBV12-4, the J gene TRBJ1-5; maybe TRBD1 (6 bases). The CDR3 runs to 13 residues. The V end lost 6 bases, the J end lost 4 bases, and 10 bases lay between the germline ends.

The rearrangement uses TRBV3-1 (or the pseudogene TRBV3-2) and TRBJ1-4; TRBD1 agrees at 8 bases. The CDR3 contains 18 residues. V lost 2 bases, J lost 4 bases, and 12 bases stayed unmatched. Germline lookup yields CDR1 LGHDT and CDR2 YNNKEL (reference sequence). CDR3 bases: TGTGCCAGCAGCCAATACTTCAGGGGGCGCGTAGGTAATGAAAAACTGTTTTTT. It encodes CASSQYFRGRVGNEKLFF.

This clone was seen a few times. The gene calls are TRBV9 and TRBJ1-1, with 8 nucleotides matching TRBD1. The germline CDR1 and CDR2 sequences are SGDLS and YYNGEE. V lost 0 bases and J lost 6; bases outside the gene matches: 4. The CDR3 loop spans 14 amino acids. CDR3 sequence reads: CASSVGGQASEAFF. The CDR3 DNA reads as TGTGCCAGCAGCGTAGGGGGACAGGCCTCTGAAGCTTTCTTT.

The chain recombines TRBV6-6 with TRBJ2-5; TRBD1 agrees at 7 bases. CDR1 and CDR2 (germline): MNHNY, SVGAGI (reference sequence). V was clipped by 0 bases and J by 5 bases; unmatched bases: 0. The CDR3 totals 13 residues. CDR3 bases: TGTGCCAGCAGTTACTCAGGGGGCGAGACCCAGTACTTC. Its protein product is CASSYSGGETQYF.

This clone was seen a single time. J is TRBJ1-3 and V is TRBV3-1 (or the pseudogene TRBV3-2); D is perhaps TRBD1 (5 bases). CDR1 and CDR2 (germline): LGHDT, YNNKEL (reference sequence). CDR3 length: 15 amino acids. V shed 4 bases and J shed 0 bases, with 10 bases lying between them. CDR3 DNA sequence: TGTGCCAGCAGCCCACAGGTTACCTCTGGAAACACCATATATTTT. Translation: CASSPQVTSGNTIYF.

The chain uses TRBV5-1 and TRBJ2-5; 7 positions agree with TRBD1. V trimming: 2 bases; J trimming: 3 bases; junction bases outside the gene matches: 4. This CDR3 is built from 14 residues. Germline assignment: CDR1 SGHRS and CDR2 YFSETQ. CDR3 residues: CASSFGTAKETQYF. The DNA of the CDR3 is TGCGCCAGCAGCTTCGGGACAGCCAAAGAGACCCAGTACTTC.

The V gene is TRBV6-5, the J gene TRBJ1-4, with a possible D match to TRBD1 (5 bases). CDR1 is MNHEY and CDR2 is SVGAGI in the germline V gene. Deletions cut 6 bases from V and 8 bases from J, with 10 bases between. This CDR3 is 12 amino acids long. CDR3 nucleotides: TGTGCCAGCAGACAAAGGGGCGAAAAACTGTTTTTT. Its translation is CASRQRGEKLFF.

This sequence joins TRBV6-1 and TRBJ1-5; weak D call: TRBD1 (5 bases). The CDR3 has 17 amino acids. The germline gives CDR1 MNHNS, CDR2 SASEGT. V was cut by 3 bases and J by 5 bases, with 20 bases left in between. The CDR3 protein is CASSETWGRGSYQPQHF. The CDR3 DNA is TGTGCCAGCAGTGAGACCTGGGGAAGGGGCAGTTATCAGCCCCAGCATTTT.

The rearrangement uses TRBV5-1 and TRBJ1-1, with TRBD1 as a possible D gene (5 bases). The V gene lost 3 bases and the J gene lost 0 bases, with 15 bases spanning the gap. CDR1 is SGHRS and CDR2 is YFSETQ in the germline V gene. This CDR3 is built from 16 residues. This chain's CDR3 is CASSSGFGAMNTEAFF. In nucleotides, the CDR3 is TGCGCCAGCAGCTCTGGGTTTGGGGCTATGAACACTGAAGCTTTCTTT.

The genes are TRBV12-3 or TRBV12-4 and TRBJ1-2, with D unclear. Trimming removed 3 bases at V and 7 bases at J, with 9 bases between. This CDR3 is built from 12 residues. CDR3 residues: CASSFSRFGYTF. CDR3 in DNA: TGTGCCAGCAGTTTTTCGCGCTTTGGCTACACCTTC.

The chain employs TRBV5-1 and TRBJ1-1; 9 positions agree with TRBD1. Trimming at V came to 2 bases and at J to 3 bases, leaving 8 bases not matched to a gene. CDR1 and CDR2 from the germline V gene are SGHRS and YFSETQ. This CDR3 has 16 residues. CDR3 region: CASSFTGGAVDTEAFF. The DNA for the CDR3 is TGCGCCAGCAGCTTTACAGGGGGCGCGGTGGACACTGAAGCTTTCTTT.

The genes are TRBV28 and TRBJ2-7, with 7 bases fitting TRBD2. Germline CDR1 is MDHEN and CDR2 is SYDVKM. The CDR3 is made up of 13 amino acids. Trimming took 8 bases from V and 0 from J; bases not matched to a gene: 4. CDR3 DNA: TGTGCCAGCGAGCGGGGCCACTCCTACGAGCAGTACTTC. Protein product: CASERGHSYEQYF.

This clone was observed a single time. CDR3 sequence reads: CSASSAGTDTQYF. In DNA, the CDR3 is TGCAGTGCTAGTTCCGCAGGCACAGATACGCAGTATTTT. The chain links TRBV20-1 to TRBJ2-3; D gene unclear. The germline V and J ends were trimmed by 3 bases and 1 base, with 8 bases remaining between them. CDR3 size: 13 residues. Germline assignment: CDR1 DFQATT and CDR2 SNEGSKA (reference sequence).

The chain combines TRBV11-2 with TRBJ1-1; D call uncertain. Germline V gene lookup returns CDR1 SGHAT and CDR2 FQNNGV. V lost 5 bases to trimming and J lost 1 base, with 8 bases between them. This CDR3 is 13 amino acids long. The CDR3 protein is CASSPTTNTEAFF. The DNA for the CDR3 is TGTGCCAGCAGCCCAACAACGAACACTGAAGCTTTCTTT.

The gene calls are TRBV4-2 and TRBJ2-5; maybe TRBD2 (6 bases). With 0 bases removed from V and 3 bases from J, the gap between germline ends came to 11 bases. The CDR3 contains 15 residues. Germline V lookup: CDR1 LGHNA, CDR2 YNFKEQ. The CDR3 reads CASSQDLGGKETQYF. In DNA, the CDR3 is TGTGCCAGCAGCCAAGATTTAGGCGGGAAAGAGACCCAGTACTTC.

This chain joins TRBV30 and TRBJ2-5; 9 positions match TRBD2. Germline trimming cut 2 bases from V and 6 bases from J; bases unmatched to any gene: 4. In germline, CDR1 is GTSNPN, CDR2 SVGIG (reference sequence). The CDR3 sequence is 13 residues long. The CDR3 DNA sequence: TGTGCCTGGAGTACGGCGGGGGGGAAGACCCAGTACTTC. Translated: CAWSTAGGKTQYF. The full variable domain, with the rest looked up from reference TRBV30 and TRBJ2-5, is SQTIHQWPATLVQPVGSPLSLECTVEGTSNPNLYWYRQAAGRGLQLLFYSVGIGQISSEVPQNLSASRPQDRQFILSSKKLLLSDSGFYLCAWSTAGGKTQYFGPGTRLLVL.

The chain uses TRBV28 and TRBJ1-2; D call uncertain. CDR1 is MDHEN and CDR2 is SYDVKM in the germline V gene. The CDR3 runs to 14 residues. With 3 bases removed from V and 8 bases from J, the gap between germline ends came to 16 bases. CDR3 sequence (DNA): TGTGCCAGCAGTTTGAGGGAAAACAGTCAAGGCTACACCTTC. Translating it yields CASSLRENSQGYTF.